This T cell receptor beta chain was recovered during a study of shared clonotypes between healthy human individuals. Data came from immunoSEQ multiplex PCR; TCRdb stores just in-frame clones and leaves some out. This sample has roughly 2.4 million clones, with approximately 96% found just once. Points on this clone: Other nucleotide sequences in the sample specify the same CDR3.

Germline CDR1 is KGHSH and CDR2 is LQKENI. The CDR3 loop spans 15 amino acids. Germline trimming cut 0 bases from V and 7 bases from J; bases unmatched to any gene: 2. The genes are TRBV18 and TRBJ1-4; 10 nucleotides match TRBD1. This TCR came from a man between 18 and 35 years old in good health. Material: naive CD4+ T cells sorted from blood. Subset meaning: CD45RA+ positively selected. Here the CDR3 reads CASSPPGQGREKLFF. The CDR3 DNA sequence: TGTGCCAGCTCACCACCGGGACAGGGGCGTGAAAAACTGTTTTTT.